These 23 T cell receptor beta chains share one sample of origin, sequenced in a study of shared clonotypes between healthy human individuals. The naive CD8 fraction comprised CD45RO-negative cells positively selected for CCR7 and excluded terminally differentiated effector memory CD45RA+ cells. The protocol was immunoSEQ multiplex PCR, while the TCRdb copy is restricted to in-frame clones and leaves out a portion. The profile covers millions of clones, with 85% to 95% appearing a single time and approximately 1.2% taken by the ten largest. Sequencing was done on a sample of naive CD8+ T cells sorted from blood. The receptors shown here come from a man between 18 and 29 years old in good health.

J is TRBJ2-7 and V is TRBV30, with D perhaps matching TRBD1 (5 bases). Per the germline V gene, CDR1 is GTSNPN and CDR2 is SVGIG (reference sequence). V lost 0 bases, J lost 2 bases, and 14 bases lay in between. The length of the CDR3 is 15 residues. The CDR3 is CAWSVGPGITYEQYF. As DNA, the CDR3 is TGTGCCTGGAGTGTAGGTCCAGGGATAACCTACGAGCAGTACTTC.

The chain employs TRBV5-1 and TRBJ2-7; D is perhaps TRBD1 or TRBD2 (5 bases each). Germline V gene data show CDR1 as SGHRS and CDR2 as YFSETQ. Trimming cost V 2 bases and J 4 bases, with 16 bases left between them. The CDR3 sequence is 15 residues long. CDR3 sequence: CASSFFPGRDYEQYF. The CDR3 nucleotides read TGCGCCAGCAGCTTCTTCCCGGGACGGGATTACGAGCAGTACTTC.

This chain links TRBV5-6 with TRBJ2-1, with D perhaps TRBD2 (5 bases). The CDR3 totals 15 residues. Germline V gene data show CDR1 as SGHDT and CDR2 as YYEEEE. Trimming cost V 6 bases and J 9 bases, with 22 bases left between them. The CDR3 bases are TGTGCCAGCACCTTCCCCCCCGGGGTGGGCGGTGAGCAGTTCTTC. Its translation: CASTFPPGVGGEQFF.

In the case of this clone: This same CDR3 is encoded by further DNA sequences in the sample. The chain couples TRBV5-1 to TRBJ2-3, with a tentative D call TRBD2 (5 bases). The germline CDR1 and CDR2 sequences are SGHRS and YFSETQ. Trimming removed 4 bases from V and 1 base from J, with 7 bases in between. The CDR3 spans 13 residues. CDR3 nucleotide sequence: TGCGCCAGCAGCGTGGGAGGCACAGATACGCAGTATTTT. This gives the protein CASSVGGTDTQYF.

The rearrangement links TRBV5-1 to TRBJ2-3; D tentatively reads TRBD1 or TRBD2 (6 bases each). V dropped 1 base and J dropped 5 bases, with 14 bases sitting between them. CDR3 length: 15 residues. Germline V gene sequence: CDR1 SGHRS, CDR2 YFSETQ. The CDR3 loop reads CASSLFRGPGDTQYF. The CDR3 nucleotides are TGCGCCAGCAGCTTGTTTCGGGGGCCTGGAGATACGCAGTATTTT. The whole variable domain, filled in from reference TRBV5-1 and TRBJ2-3, reads KAGVTQTPRYLIKTRGQQVTLSCSPISGHRSVSWYQQTPGQGLQFLFEYFSETQRNKGNFPGRFSGRQFSNSRSEMNVSTLELGDSALYLCASSLFRGPGDTQYFGPGTRLTVL.

This chain joins TRBV27 and TRBJ1-1; 7 bases map to TRBD1. Trimming cost V 3 bases and J 0 bases; bases outside gene matches: 7. The CDR3 runs to 16 residues. Germline CDR1 reads MNHEY; CDR2 reads SMNVEV (reference sequence). CDR3 DNA sequence: TGTGCCAGCAGTTTGTGGGGGGACAGCGTGAACACTGAAGCTTTCTTT. Its protein product is CASSLWGDSVNTEAFF.

The chain combines TRBV7-6 with TRBJ2-2; no clear D gene. Trimming removed 1 base from V and 12 bases from J, with 12 bases in between. This CDR3 contains 13 residues. The germline CDR1 and CDR2 sequences are SGHVS and FNYEAQ. The CDR3 is CASSLGTNLQLFF. The CDR3 coding sequence is TGTGCCAGCAGCTTAGGCACTAATCTGCAGCTGTTTTTT.

The chain uses TRBV11-2 and TRBJ2-7; the D call may be TRBD1 or TRBD2 (5 bases each). Germline V lookup: CDR1 SGHAT, CDR2 FQNNGV. V was pared by 0 bases and J by 6 bases, with 9 bases between. This CDR3 contains 13 residues. The CDR3 spells CASSLDWGSEQYF. CDR3 in DNA: TGTGCCAGCAGCTTAGATTGGGGGAGCGAGCAGTACTTC.

The CDR3, as DNA: TGTGCCAGCAGCTTATTAGGTCCGGCTGGTGACACTGAAGCTTTCTTT. Translating gives CASSLLGPAGDTEAFF. V usage is TRBV7-2 and J usage is TRBJ1-1; D is undetermined. CDR1 SGHTA and CDR2 FQGNSA come from the germline V gene. CDR3 size: 16 residues. With 2 bases removed from V and 3 bases from J, the gap between germline ends came to 16 bases. Filled out from reference TRBV7-2 and TRBJ1-1, the complete variable domain reads GAGVSQSPSNKVTEKGKDVELRCDPISGHTALYWYRQSLGQGLEFLIYFQGNSAPDKSGLPSDRFSAERTGGSVSTLTIQRTQQEDSAVYLCASSLLGPAGDTEAFFGQGTRLTVV.

The table lists this clone with a count of one. At the DNA level, this CDR3 is encoded by other sequences in the same sample as well. The chain carries TRBV13 and TRBJ1-3; TRBD1 is a possible D gene (5 bases). The CDR3 is made up of 14 amino acids. Germline V CDR1 and CDR2: PRHDT, FYEKMQ (reference sequence). V lost 3 bases and J lost 1, with 7 bases in between. This CDR3 is CASSLGVSGNTIYF. DNA of the CDR3: TGTGCCAGCAGCTTGGGGGTTTCTGGAAACACCATATATTTT.

The CDR3 spells CASSLANPGRSYNEQFF. In DNA form, the CDR3 reads TGCGCCAGCAGCCTAGCTAATCCCGGGAGAAGCTACAATGAGCAGTTCTTC. The rearrangement uses TRBV4-1 and TRBJ2-1; possible D gene TRBD2, 6 bases. Germline assignment: CDR1 MGHRA and CDR2 YSYEKL. Trimming took 4 bases from V and 3 from J, leaving 19 bases between them. The CDR3 spans 17 residues.

In this sample, this clone turned up a few times. The J gene is TRBJ1-1, the V gene TRBV6-6; 11 bases are shared with TRBD1. The trim removed 6 bases at V and 5 bases at J, leaving 2 bases unmatched. Germline V gives CDR1 MNHNY, CDR2 SVGAGI (reference sequence). The CDR3 sequence is 13 residues long. CDR3 loop: CASRGQGGTEAFF. DNA for the CDR3: TGTGCCAGCAGGGGACAGGGGGGGACTGAAGCTTTCTTT.

The count of this clone is one. Within the sample, other DNA sequences also encode this same CDR3. The chain has TRBV20-1 and TRBJ1-2; no clear D. The CDR3 sequence is 10 residues long. V was shortened by 0 bases and J by 8 bases, with 4 bases between the two germline ends. The germline V gene has CDR1 DFQATT and CDR2 SNEGSKA (reference sequence). DNA for the CDR3: TGCAGTGCTAGAGATTACGGCTACACCTTC. Residues: CSARDYGYTF.

The chain has TRBV9 and TRBJ1-2, with D uncertain. Between the trimmed V and J ends, which lost 0 bases and 12 bases, there was a span of 9 bases. CDR1 and CDR2 (germline): SGDLS, YYNGEE. CDR3 length: 11 amino acids. CDR3 loop: CASSVVGRDTF. CDR3 in DNA: TGTGCCAGCAGCGTAGTAGGAAGGGACACCTTC.

This clone has a single count. The chain has TRBV27 and TRBJ2-7; a possible D gene is TRBD2 (6 bases). This CDR3 is built from 15 residues. The V and J ends lost 6 bases and 3 bases respectively, with 18 bases between them. Germline CDR1 is MNHEY and CDR2 is SMNVEV (reference sequence). CDR3 nucleotides: TGTGCCAGCAGCTTCGGGGGTAGCGGCAACTACGAGCAGTACTTC. This sequence encodes CASSFGGSGNYEQYF.

There are a few counts of this clone. The chain combines TRBV2 with TRBJ1-5, with a weak D call TRBD1 (5 bases). Germline values: CDR1 SNHLY, CDR2 FYNNEI. The V gene lost 3 bases and the J gene lost 7 bases, with 13 bases spanning the gap. CDR3 length: 14 amino acids. CDR3 protein: CASSEAGLGQPQHF. For the CDR3, the DNA is TGTGCCAGCAGTGAGGCAGGGCTTGGGCAGCCCCAGCATTTT.

The chain recombines TRBV5-1 with TRBJ1-5, with D unresolved. This CDR3 contains 15 residues. The germline V and J ends were trimmed by 2 bases and 0 bases, with 9 bases remaining between them. Germline V gene lookup returns CDR1 SGHRS and CDR2 YFSETQ. CDR3: CASSLLGNSNQPQHF. The CDR3 DNA reads TGCGCCAGCAGCTTACTAGGGAATAGCAATCAGCCCCAGCATTTT.

Points on this clone: The same CDR3 is also encoded by other DNA sequences in this sample. The chain links TRBV6-6 to TRBJ2-7, with D perhaps being TRBD1 or TRBD2 (5 bases each). The CDR3 has 14 residues. The V and J ends lost 0 bases and 2 bases respectively, with 8 bases between them. Germline V lookup: CDR1 MNHNY, CDR2 SVGAGI (reference sequence). The CDR3 bases are TGTGCCAGCAGTTACTCCGGGGCGGCCTACGAGCAGTACTTC. Its translation is CASSYSGAAYEQYF.

The chain joins TRBV28 to TRBJ1-1; D remains ambiguous. Looked up from germline, CDR1 is MDHEN and CDR2 is SYDVKM. This CDR3 comprises 16 residues. V gave up 1 base and J gave up 3 bases, with 15 bases separating them. The CDR3 bases are TGTGCCAGCAGTTTATTTCTAACGGGGATACACACTGAAGCTTTCTTT. Residues: CASSLFLTGIHTEAFF.

V is TRBV29-1 and J is TRBJ2-1; TRBD2 matches at 14 bases. Trimming took 4 bases from V and 0 from J; bases not matched to a gene: 5. CDR3 length: 17 residues. Per the germline V gene, CDR1 is SQVTM and CDR2 is ANQGSEA. The CDR3 nucleotides are TGCAGCGTTGTAGGGACTAGCGGGGGCCTCTCCTACAATGAGCAGTTCTTC. This translates into CSVVGTSGGLSYNEQFF.

The chain has TRBV6-4 and TRBJ2-7; D is unclear. This CDR3 comprises 14 residues. The V gene lost 7 bases and the J gene lost 3 bases, with 16 bases spanning the gap. Germline CDR1 MRHNA, CDR2 SNTAGT. The CDR3 DNA follows: TGTGCCAGCACTTTAGCTAAGGGTCTCTACGAGCAGTACTTC. It codes for CASTLAKGLYEQYF.

The V gene is TRBV4-3, the J gene TRBJ1-4; D remains unclear. This CDR3 comprises 14 residues. Per germline, CDR1 LGHNA and CDR2 YSLEER. The ends were cut back, 0 bases at V and 10 bases at J, with 12 bases in the middle. CDR3 in amino acids: CASSQDMADGKLFF. CDR3 nucleotide sequence: TGCGCCAGCAGCCAAGATATGGCGGACGGAAAACTGTTTTTT.

This chain joins TRBV6-6 and TRBJ2-5; 8 nucleotides match TRBD2. Germline loops: CDR1 MNHNY, CDR2 SVGAGI (reference sequence). After removal of 8 bases from V and 3 bases from J, the junction contained 8 bases not matched to a gene. This CDR3 is built from 14 residues. The CDR3 loop is CASESGSPEETQYF. The CDR3 nucleotides read TGTGCCAGCGAGAGCGGGAGCCCCGAAGAGACCCAGTACTTC.